This TCR beta chain was sequenced for a study of T-cell memory formation after mild COVID-19. TCRdb independently ran MiXCR on the 5' RACE reads; one entry per CDR3 protein. The top ten clones hold roughly 21% of a sample with 350,000 to 500,000 distinct CDR3 sequences, approximately 19% of them seen once. The germline V gene encodes CDR1 WSHSY and CDR2 SAAADI. This CDR3 spans 13 amino acids. V was trimmed by 2 bases and J by 1 base, leaving 5 bases between them. The specimen sequenced was PBMCs or a T cell subset sorted from them (not recorded which). The receptor was derived from a young man who had mild COVID-19 (a few samples of this study predate the infection). Cell type and time point are not known. The chain links TRBV10-2 to TRBJ2-5, with D hard to call. The CDR3 is CASSEPFQETQYF. CDR3 in DNA: TGCGCCAGCAGTGAGCCCTTCCAAGAGACCCAGTACTTC.